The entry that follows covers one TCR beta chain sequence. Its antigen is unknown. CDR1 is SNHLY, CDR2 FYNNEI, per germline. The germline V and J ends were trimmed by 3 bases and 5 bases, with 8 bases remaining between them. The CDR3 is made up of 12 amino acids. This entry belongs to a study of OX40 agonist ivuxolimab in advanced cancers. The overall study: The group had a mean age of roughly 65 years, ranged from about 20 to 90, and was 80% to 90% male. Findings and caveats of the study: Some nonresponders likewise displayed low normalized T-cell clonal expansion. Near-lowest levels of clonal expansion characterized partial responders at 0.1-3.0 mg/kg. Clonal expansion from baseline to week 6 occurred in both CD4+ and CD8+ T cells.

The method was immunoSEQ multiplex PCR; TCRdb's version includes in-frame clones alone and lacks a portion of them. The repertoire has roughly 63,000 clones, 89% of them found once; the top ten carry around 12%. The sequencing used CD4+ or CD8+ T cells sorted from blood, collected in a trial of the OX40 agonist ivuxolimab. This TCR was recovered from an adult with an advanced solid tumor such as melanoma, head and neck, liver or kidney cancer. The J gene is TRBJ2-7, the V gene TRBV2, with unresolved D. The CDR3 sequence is CASSDLLHEQYF. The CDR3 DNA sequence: TGTGCCAGCAGTGATTTGCTCCACGAGCAGTACTTC.